The next 13 T cell receptor beta chains were all read from a single sample in a study of T cell responses to AZD1222 COVID-19 vaccine. The table came from immunoSEQ multiplex PCR; TCRdb's copy has only in-frame clones and leaves some out. Among some 140,000 clones listed, 80% to 95% were seen once. This material consisted of peripheral blood, taken on day 0 of AZD1222 vaccination. The receptors stem from an adult in good health.

The chain joins TRBV5-1 to TRBJ1-1; 8 bases fit TRBD1. The CDR3 has 15 residues. V trimming: 2 bases; J trimming: 5 bases; junction bases outside the gene matches: 8. Germline CDR1 is SGHRS and CDR2 is YFSETQ. CDR3 residues: CASSFLQGGRTEAFF. The CDR3 region has the DNA TGCGCCAGCAGCTTTTTACAGGGGGGGAGGACTGAAGCTTTCTTT.

The chain employs TRBV9 and TRBJ2-1; TRBD1 matches 10 bases. The germline V gene encodes CDR1 SGDLS and CDR2 YYNGEE. The CDR3 totals 16 residues. V gave up 0 bases and J gave up 4 bases; unmatched junction bases: 4. DNA of the CDR3: TGTGCCAGCAGCGTAGCGGGGACAGGGGCTTACAATGAGCAGTTCTTC. It encodes CASSVAGTGAYNEQFF. The full variable domain, rest sourced from reference TRBV9 and TRBJ2-1, is DSGVTQTPKHLITATGQRVTLRCSPRSGDLSVYWYQQSLDQGLQFLIQYYNGEERAKGNILERFSAQQFPDLHSELNLSSLELGDSALYFCASSVAGTGAYNEQFFGPGTRLTVL.

V gene TRBV7-8 combines with J gene TRBJ2-7; TRBD2 aligns across 11 bases. The CDR3 length is 14 residues. The ends lost 2 bases at V and 5 bases at J; junction bases unmatched: 2. Germline loops: CDR1 SGHVS, CDR2 FQNEAQ. CDR3 coding DNA: TGTGCCAGCAGCTTAACTAGCGGGAGCGACGAGCAGTACTTC. Its translation: CASSLTSGSDEQYF.

The V gene is TRBV24-1, the J gene TRBJ2-3; 14 bases align to TRBD2. CDR3 length: 19 residues. The V gene end was trimmed by 5 bases and the J gene end by 3 bases; junction bases not matched to a gene: 12. Germline loops: CDR1 KGHDR, CDR2 SFDVKD. The CDR3 DNA is TGTGCCACCAGTGCCGCCAGCCCGGGACTAGCGGGAGAGACAGATACGCAGTATTTT. It codes for CATSAASPGLAGETDTQYF.

CDR3 sequence: CASSSGVYQPQHF. The CDR3 nucleotides are TGTGCCAGCAGTTCCGGGGTATATCAGCCCCAGCATTTT. This sequence joins TRBV27 and TRBJ1-5; D unclear. Germline V CDR1 and CDR2: MNHEY, SMNVEV (reference sequence). The length of the CDR3 is 13 residues. V lost 4 bases and J 5 bases, leaving 9 bases between the germline ends.

The chain couples TRBV7-2 to TRBJ2-1, with 11 nucleotides matching TRBD1. This CDR3 is built from 17 residues. The germline gives CDR1 SGHTA, CDR2 FQGNSA. Germline trimming cut 5 bases from V and 3 bases from J; bases unmatched to any gene: 9. CDR3 region: CASSPYSGTGGYNEQFF. DNA of the CDR3: TGTGCCAGCAGCCCCTATTCCGGGACAGGGGGCTACAATGAGCAGTTCTTC. Supplemented by reference TRBV7-2 and TRBJ2-1, the full variable domain reads GAGVSQSPSNKVTEKGKDVELRCDPISGHTALYWYRQSLGQGLEFLIYFQGNSAPDKSGLPSDRFSAERTGGSVSTLTIQRTQQEDSAVYLCASSPYSGTGGYNEQFFGPGTRLTVL.

The rearrangement links TRBV6-5 to TRBJ1-2; D is perhaps TRBD1 (5 bases). CDR3 length: 13 residues. V was shortened by 7 bases and J by 1 base, with 10 bases between the two germline ends. CDR1 and CDR2 from the germline V gene are MNHEY and SVGAGI. CDR3 DNA: TGTGCCAGCATGGGGGATTTTAACTATGGCTACACCTTC. This translates into CASMGDFNYGYTF.

V gene TRBV10-3 combines with J gene TRBJ1-2; tentative D call: TRBD1 (5 bases). V was shortened by 0 bases and J by 8 bases, with 13 bases between the two germline ends. CDR3 length: 14 residues. Germline V gene lookup returns CDR1 ENHRY and CDR2 SYGVKD. The CDR3, as DNA: TGTGCCATCAGTGAGTCGCAGGGTCGTACCGGCTACACCTTC. Translating it yields CAISESQGRTGYTF.

This chain links TRBV28 with TRBJ1-3, with no clear D. Germline CDR1 reads MDHEN; CDR2 reads SYDVKM. The CDR3 sequence is 13 residues long. The V end was cut by 6 bases, the J end by 2 bases, with 8 bases between. CDR3 nucleotides: TGTGCCAGCAGCCGCAATCCTGGAAACACCATATATTTT. Translated, it gives CASSRNPGNTIYF.

This clone has just one count. V is TRBV28 and J is TRBJ1-4; TRBD1 is a possible D gene (5 bases). Deletions cut 3 bases from V and 1 base from J, with 12 bases between. The CDR3 runs to 16 residues. The germline V gene has CDR1 MDHEN and CDR2 SYDVKM. CDR3 protein: CASSLARGRTNEKLFF. The DNA for the CDR3 is TGTGCCAGCAGTTTGGCGAGGGGAAGAACTAATGAAAAACTGTTTTTT.

The chain uses TRBV4-1 and TRBJ1-2; 9 nucleotides match TRBD1. This CDR3 region has 16 residues. Germline-derived CDR1 and CDR2 are MGHRA and YSYEKL. V lost 4 bases and J lost 8; bases outside the gene matches: 14. As DNA, the CDR3 is TGCGCCAGCAGCCCGTCTGGAGGACAGGGGTTTCAAGGCTACACCTTC. Protein product: CASSPSGGQGFQGYTF.

The V and J genes are TRBV2 and TRBJ1-1; possible D gene TRBD1, 6 bases. V lost 5 bases to trimming and J lost 10 bases, with 17 bases between them. Germline V gene data show CDR1 as SNHLY and CDR2 as FYNNEI. This CDR3 region has 13 residues. The CDR3 loop is CASSTREGGRAFF. CDR3 bases: TGTGCCAGCAGTACCCGAGAGGGGGGCAGAGCTTTCTTT.

The rearrangement joins TRBV6-2 or TRBV6-3 to TRBJ2-7, with D unclear. The CDR3 totals 12 residues. The V gene lost 2 bases and the J gene lost 6 bases, with 8 bases spanning the gap. Germline V gene sequence: CDR1 MNHEY, CDR2 SVGEGT. DNA for the CDR3: TGTGCCAGCAGTTACCTGGGCCCCGAGCAGTACTTC. Its protein product is CASSYLGPEQYF.